These 3 T cell receptor beta chains share one sample of origin, sequenced in a study of blood T cell repertoires in COVID-19. Sequenced by immunoSEQ multiplex PCR; TCRdb stores in-frame clones only, minus some. The repertoire has hundreds of thousands of clones, approximately 78% of them found once; the top ten carry 12%. Sequencing was carried out using peripheral blood. Every receptor here comes from a woman aged 55-69 years with active or convalescent COVID-19.

This clone appeared a single time. The chain couples TRBV7-3 to TRBJ2-2; 8 bases agree with TRBD1. Trimming at V came to 5 bases and at J to 8 bases, leaving 16 bases not matched to a gene. The CDR3 sequence is 17 residues long. Per germline, CDR1 SGHTA and CDR2 FQGTGA. This CDR3 is CASSLAPGQGKGGELFF. CDR3 DNA: TGTGCCAGCAGCCTAGCACCCGGACAGGGCAAAGGAGGGGAGCTGTTTTTT.

The CDR3 region is CASSLSGAGEKLFF. In DNA, the CDR3 is TGCGCCAGCAGCTTGTCAGGGGCGGGTGAAAAACTGTTTTTT. The chain employs TRBV5-1 and TRBJ1-4; possibly TRBD1 for D (6 bases). CDR1 SGHRS and CDR2 YFSETQ come from the germline V gene. Deletions cut 1 base from V and 7 bases from J, with 11 bases between. This CDR3 has 14 amino acids. The full variable domain, with the rest looked up from reference TRBV5-1 and TRBJ1-4, is KAGVTQTPRYLIKTRGQQVTLSCSPISGHRSVSWYQQTPGQGLQFLFEYFSETQRNKGNFPGRFSGRQFSNSRSEMNVSTLELGDSALYLCASSLSGAGEKLFFGSGTQLSVL.

CDR3 sequence (DNA): TGTGCCAGCACTATCGCGGGAACGTATAATTCACCCCTCCACTTT. It specifies CASTIAGTYNSPLHF. This chain links TRBV28 with TRBJ1-6; D remains unclear. Per germline, CDR1 MDHEN and CDR2 SYDVKM. With 7 bases removed from V and 4 bases from J, the gap between germline ends came to 14 bases. This CDR3 contains 15 residues.